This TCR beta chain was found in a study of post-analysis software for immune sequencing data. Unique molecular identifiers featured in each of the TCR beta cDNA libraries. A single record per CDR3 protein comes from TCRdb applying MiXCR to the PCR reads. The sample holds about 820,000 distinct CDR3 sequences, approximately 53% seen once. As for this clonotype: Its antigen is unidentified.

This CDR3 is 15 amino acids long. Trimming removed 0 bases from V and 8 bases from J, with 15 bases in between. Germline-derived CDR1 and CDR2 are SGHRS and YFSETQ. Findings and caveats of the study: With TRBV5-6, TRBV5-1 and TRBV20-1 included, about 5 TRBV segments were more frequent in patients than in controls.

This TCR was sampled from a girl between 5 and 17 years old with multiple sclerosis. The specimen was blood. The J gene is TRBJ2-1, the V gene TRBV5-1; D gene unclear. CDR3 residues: CASSLVSGRFDEQFF. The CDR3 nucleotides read TGCGCCAGCAGCTTGGTATCAGGAAGGTTCGATGAGCAGTTCTTC.